Each of the 24 T cell receptor beta chains below was sequenced from the same sample in a study of blood T cells in healthy people across ages. Using a J-beta primer mix together with a sample-barcoded 5' primer, a second PCR was run for roughly 7 to 11 cycles. TCRdb redid the calling of the 5' RACE reads with MiXCR, one entry per CDR3 protein. The data hold fewer than 1.5 million distinct CDR3 sequences, with approximately 38% observed a single time. Material: blood. The source of these receptors is a woman younger than 30 in good health.

This clonotype came up a few times. This chain links TRBV28 with TRBJ2-6, with D unclear. Germline assignment: CDR1 MDHEN and CDR2 SYDVKM. The CDR3 contains 17 residues. Trimming took 5 bases from V and 0 from J, leaving 14 bases between them. The CDR3 is CASSLRSGDSGANVLTF. The CDR3 DNA is TGTGCCAGCAGTCTTCGATCCGGTGACTCTGGGGCCAACGTCCTGACTTTC.

This clonotype was seen just once. The J gene is TRBJ2-5, the V gene TRBV2, with D hard to call. The V gene lost 6 bases and the J gene lost 7 bases, with 12 bases spanning the gap. CDR3 size: 12 residues. Germline CDR1 and CDR2: SNHLY and FYNNEI. Here the CDR3 reads CASRVILGTQYF. CDR3 coding DNA: TGTGCCAGCAGGGTGATCTTAGGGACCCAGTACTTC.

As concerns this clonotype: Germline and junction disagree at one end, which may indicate a read error. The chain recombines TRBV20-1 with TRBJ2-2; no reliable D call. Germline values: CDR1 DFQATT, CDR2 SNEGSKA (reference sequence). The CDR3 spans 12 residues. In DNA form, the CDR3 reads TGCAGTGCTAGAGGTTACACCGGAGAGCTGTTTTTT. Its translation: CSARGYTGELFF.

The V call is TRBV10-3, the J call TRBJ2-7, with a weak D call TRBD2 (5 bases). Germline CDR1 is ENHRY and CDR2 is SYGVKD. The CDR3 extends over 15 amino acids. V was shortened by 3 bases and J by 1 base, with 13 bases between the two germline ends. CDR3 nucleotide sequence: TGTGCCATCAGTGAATCGGGGAGCCCATCCTACGAGCAGTACTTC. Translating gives CAISESGSPSYEQYF.

Written as DNA, the CDR3 is TGCGCCAGCTCCCGACAGGTCAGCACAGATACGCAGTATTTT. Its translation is CASSRQVSTDTQYF. The chain couples TRBV10-1 to TRBJ2-3; perhaps TRBD1 as D (6 bases). Trimming shortened V by 8 bases and J by 0 bases, and 12 bases separated the two germline ends. CDR3 length: 14 amino acids. In germline, CDR1 is WNHNN, CDR2 SYGVQD (reference sequence).

The chain recombines TRBV6-5 with TRBJ2-7; 7 bases are shared with TRBD2. With V trimmed by 2 bases and J by 7 bases, 11 bases remained unmatched. The CDR3 runs 15 residues. Germline assignment: CDR1 MNHEY and CDR2 SVGAGI. Here the CDR3 DNA reads TGTGCCAGCAGTTACGGCGACAGACGAGCGGGGGAGCAGTACTTC. Residues: CASSYGDRRAGEQYF.

The chain employs TRBV4-1 and TRBJ2-1; TRBD1 matches 8 bases. V lost 2 bases to trimming and J lost 5 bases; unmatched junction nucleotides: 5. This CDR3 is 15 amino acids long. Germline loops: CDR1 MGHRA, CDR2 YSYEKL. This chain's CDR3 is CASSQLTGVHNEQFF. In nucleotides, the CDR3 is TGCGCCAGCAGCCAACTGACAGGGGTCCACAATGAGCAGTTCTTC.

The chain recombines TRBV5-6 with TRBJ1-5; 11 nucleotides match TRBD1. The length of the CDR3 is 16 residues. CDR1 and CDR2 (germline): SGHDT, YYEEEE. The V and J ends lost 0 bases and 6 bases, in that order; junction bases with no gene match: 5. The CDR3 nucleotides are TGTGCCAGCAGCTTGGCCGGGACAGGGGGAACTCAGCCCCAGCATTTT. As protein: CASSLAGTGGTQPQHF.

About this clonotype itself: A clone one base away is much larger, so this may be a read error. The chain employs TRBV7-2 and TRBJ1-6, with TRBD1 identical over 11 bases. The junction had 9 bases not matched to a gene; V was cut back by 5 bases and J by 3 bases. Germline V CDR1 and CDR2: SGHTA, FQGNSA. The CDR3 has 18 residues. CDR3 residues: CASSPSRTGGFYNSPLHF. The DNA for the CDR3 is TGTGCCAGCAGCCCATCCCGGACAGGGGGCTTCTATAATTCACCCCTCCACTTT.

This clonotype was counted at least ten times. This chain links TRBV4-2 with TRBJ2-5; no definite D call. The CDR3 runs 13 residues. The V end lost 1 base, the J end lost 1 base, and 4 bases lay between the germline ends. Germline values: CDR1 LGHNA, CDR2 YNFKEQ. The CDR3 bases are TGTGCCAGCAGCCAAGTAAGCCAAGAGACCCAGTACTTC. Amino acid sequence: CASSQVSQETQYF.

This chain uses TRBV4-1 with TRBJ2-3; 7 bases map to TRBD1. The V segment lost 0 bases and the J segment 5 bases; nucleotides outside the gene matches: 8. Germline CDR1 is MGHRA and CDR2 is YSYEKL. This CDR3 has 16 amino acids. The DNA for the CDR3 is TGCGCCAGCAGCCAAGACCGGGACAGACGCAGAGATACGCAGTATTTT. Translating it yields CASSQDRDRRRDTQYF.

The table lists this clonotype with many counts. The gene calls are TRBV27 and TRBJ1-1; D is perhaps TRBD1 (6 bases). Germline loops: CDR1 MNHEY, CDR2 SMNVEV (reference sequence). Trimming took off 2 bases at V and 0 bases at J, with 16 bases between the two ends. This CDR3 has 17 residues. CDR3 in amino acids: CASSLVWGPKMNTEAFF. CDR3 sequence (DNA): TGTGCCAGCAGTTTAGTGTGGGGGCCTAAAATGAACACTGAAGCTTTCTTT.

The CDR3 nucleotides read TGTGCCAGTAGTATAGACGTTGGGGCCACTGAAGCTTTCTTT. Its protein product is CASSIDVGATEAFF. The chain has TRBV19 and TRBJ1-1, with D possibly TRBD1 on 5 matching bases. Trimming left V 0 bases short and J 4 bases short, with 9 bases between. Germline lookup yields CDR1 LNHDA and CDR2 SQIVND (reference sequence). CDR3 length: 14 amino acids.

The chain recombines TRBV11-3 with TRBJ1-2; D is ambiguous. This CDR3 is built from 15 residues. Germline CDR1 and CDR2: SGHNT and YENEEA. With 0 bases removed from V and 1 base from J, the gap between germline ends came to 9 bases. CDR3 DNA: TGTGCCAGCAGCTTAGATTTCCAGCGTAACTATGGCTACACCTTC. Encoded protein: CASSLDFQRNYGYTF.

The chain carries TRBV27 and TRBJ1-5; D remains unclear. With 4 bases removed from V and 0 bases from J, the gap between germline ends came to 16 bases. The CDR3 spans 17 residues. CDR1 and CDR2 (germline): MNHEY, SMNVEV (reference sequence). CDR3 nucleotides: TGTGCCAGCAGTTCAGGTCGGGAACTAAATAGCAATCAGCCCCAGCATTTT. This codes for CASSSGRELNSNQPQHF.

This clonotype was detected a few times. The V and J genes are TRBV27 and TRBJ2-2; no definite D call. This CDR3 comprises 14 residues. V was clipped by 3 bases and J by 6 bases, with 11 bases between them. Germline assignment: CDR1 MNHEY and CDR2 SMNVEV (reference sequence). This CDR3 reads CASSLGSSAGELFF. For the CDR3, the DNA is TGTGCCAGCAGTTTGGGCTCCTCGGCCGGGGAGCTGTTTTTT.

This clonotype came up many times. The chain links TRBV7-9 to TRBJ2-7; no reliable D call. CDR3 length: 12 residues. Per germline, CDR1 SEHNR and CDR2 FQNEAQ (reference sequence). Trimming cost V 5 bases and J 4 bases, with 9 bases left between them. CDR3 region: CASSPDPYEQYF. CDR3 coding DNA: TGTGCCAGCAGCCCCGATCCGTACGAGCAGTACTTC.

V gene TRBV7-2 combines with J gene TRBJ1-5; no clear D. Germline CDR1 and CDR2: SGHTA and FQGNSA. V lost 2 bases and J 0 bases, leaving 5 bases between the germline ends. This CDR3 is 14 amino acids long. DNA of the CDR3: TGTGCCAGCAGCTTAATCTATAGCAATCAGCCCCAGCATTTT. Translated: CASSLIYSNQPQHF.

The rearrangement links TRBV3-1 to TRBJ2-7; 11 bases align to TRBD2. Unmatched junction bases numbered 5, after V lost 2 bases and J lost 2 bases. The CDR3 contains 16 residues. The germline CDR1 and CDR2 sequences are LGHDT and YNNKEL (reference sequence). The CDR3, as DNA: TGTGCCAGCAGCCAATCGACTAGCGGGACCACCTACGAGCAGTACTTC. Translation: CASSQSTSGTTYEQYF.

This clonotype turned up a few times. J is TRBJ2-7 and V is TRBV6-2 or TRBV6-3; D gene ambiguous. The germline V gene encodes CDR1 MNHEY and CDR2 SVGEGT. This CDR3 is 14 amino acids long. Trimming removed 0 bases at V and 5 bases at J, with 11 bases between. CDR3 region: CASSYSESVDEQYF. For the CDR3, the DNA is TGTGCCAGCAGTTACTCGGAGTCAGTCGACGAGCAGTACTTC.

This clonotype was observed a handful of times. This chain connects TRBV12-3 or TRBV12-4 to TRBJ2-7; 7 bases match TRBD1. The CDR3 sequence is 17 residues long. The V gene end was trimmed by 5 bases and the J gene end by 0 bases; junction bases not matched to a gene: 13. DNA for the CDR3: TGTGCCAGCAGTGGACCCGGGACAGAAGGACCCTCCTACGAGCAGTACTTC. It translates to CASSGPGTEGPSYEQYF.

The J gene is TRBJ2-2, the V gene TRBV25-1, with D possibly being TRBD1 or TRBD2 (5 bases each). Germline CDR1 is MGHDK and CDR2 is SYGVNS. The length of the CDR3 is 16 residues. V dropped 5 bases and J dropped 6 bases, with 19 bases sitting between them. CDR3 in amino acids: CASSTAGARGAGELFF. The CDR3 DNA sequence: TGTGCCAGCAGTACCGCGGGCGCCAGAGGGGCCGGGGAGCTGTTTTTT.

As for this clonotype: The CDR3 ends on some other residue instead of the conserved phenylalanine or tryptophan, so this is likely a read error. The chain carries TRBV7-2 and TRBJ2-1, with D tentatively TRBD2 (6 bases). V lost 5 bases, J lost 0 bases, and 11 bases lay in between. This CDR3 is 15 amino acids long. Germline V gene data show CDR1 as SGHTA and CDR2 as FQGNSA. CDR3 DNA sequence: TGTGCCAGCAGCCCGGGACTCCTCTCCTACAATGAGCAGTTCGAC. It encodes CASSPGLLSYNEQFD.

In this sample, this clonotype turned up a few times. This rearrangement joins TRBV4-1 to TRBJ1-1; TRBD1 agrees at 8 bases. The CDR3 is made up of 14 amino acids. With V trimmed by 5 bases and J by 6 bases, 8 bases remained unmatched. The germline V gene has CDR1 MGHRA and CDR2 YSYEKL. The CDR3 reads CASSIPGGDPEAFF. CDR3 in DNA: TGCGCCAGCAGCATCCCAGGGGGCGATCCTGAAGCTTTCTTT.